A selection of T cell receptor beta chains follows, all from one sample in a study of T cell clones after liver transplantation. The assay was immunoSEQ multiplex PCR, and TCRdb's table has in-frame clones only and misses some. The table lists under 130,000 clones, about 88% of them singletons. The material sequenced was CD4+ T cells from blood, taken approximately 50 months after liver transplant. These receptors were taken from a human patient who received a liver transplant. The graft donor may have contributed some T cells. CDR3s include the opening cysteine and the closing phenylalanine or tryptophan. A D gene is named only where the DNA matches it firmly. Clone size appears in some rows only: once, few, many, or a class for an expanded clone.

D gene	V gene	clone size	J gene	CDR3 DNA	CDR3 protein
-	TRBV18	-	TRBJ2-7	TGTGCCAGCTCCCCGTATATGGACGAGCAGTACTTC	CASSPYMDEQYF
-	TRBV27	-	TRBJ1-5	TGTGCCAGCAGCCCAGGCAGTACCAATCAGCCCCAGCATTTT	CASSPGSTNQPQHF
-	TRBV5-5	few	TRBJ2-7	TGTGCCAGCAGCTTGGCCCGGGGCACCTACGAGCAGTACTTC	CASSLARGTYEQYF
-	TRBV19	once	TRBJ1-5	TGTGCCAGTAGTGGCCCTGGCAATCAGCCCCAGCATTTT	CASSGPGNQPQHF
-	TRBV18	once	TRBJ2-2	TGTGCCAGCTCACCAGACAGTTTGGCCGGGGAGCTGTTTTTT	CASSPDSLAGELFF
TRBD1	TRBV5-1	-	TRBJ1-1	TGCGCCAGCAGCTTGCTACAGGGGGGGAACACTGAAGCTTTCTTT	CASSLLQGGNTEAFF
TRBD1	TRBV19	-	TRBJ1-5	TGTGCCAGTAGTATGGGGAGGGGGCCGCGGAATCAGCCCCAGCATTTT	CASSMGRGPRNQPQHF
-	TRBV5-1	-	TRBJ1-6	TGCGCCAGCAGCGGGCTCGTAGATTCACCCCTCCACTTT	CASSGLVDSPLHF
TRBD1	TRBV2	-	TRBJ2-7	TGTGCCAGCAGGACAGGGGGAGAGCAGTACTTC	CASRTGGEQYF
-	TRBV7-9	-	TRBJ2-2	TGTGCCAGCAGCTTTGGGGCGGGCTTCACCGGGGAGCTGTTTTTT	CASSFGAGFTGELFF
TRBD1	TRBV19	-	TRBJ1-1	TGTGCCAGTAGTGTTGAGGGGGCGAGAACTGAAGCTTTCTTT	CASSVEGARTEAFF
TRBD2	TRBV2	-	TRBJ2-5	TGTGCCAGCAGTCCAGGGGGACTAGCGGGAGTAGGAGAGACCCAGTACTTC	CASSPGGLAGVGETQYF
-	TRBV7-2	-	TRBJ1-6	TGTGCCAGCAGCTCACAGGGATTAGGGGGCTCCTATAATTCACCCCTCCACTTT	CASSSQGLGGSYNSPLHF
-	TRBV5-1	-	TRBJ1-1	TGCGCCAGCAGCCCTGACCGGGGAGAAGACACTGAAGCTTTCTTT	CASSPDRGEDTEAFF
-	TRBV28	-	TRBJ1-5	TGTGCCAGCAGTTTAGGAGCAGCCGGCAATCAGCCCCAGCATTTT	CASSLGAAGNQPQHF
-	TRBV14	-	TRBJ1-6	TGTGCCAGCAGCCAGACGGCTCATAATTCACCCCTCCACTTT	CASSQTAHNSPLHF
-	TRBV13	few	TRBJ1-3	-	CASSLGHSTSGGTIYF
-	TRBV10-1	once	TRBJ2-5	TGCGCCAGCAGTGAGTCCGGAAAGGAGACCCAGTACTTC	CASSESGKETQYF
TRBD1	TRBV7-8	-	TRBJ1-1	TGTGCCAGCAGCTCTGGACAGGGGCACACTGAAGCTTTCTTT	CASSSGQGHTEAFF
TRBD1	TRBV6-5	-	TRBJ2-7	TGTGCCAGCAGCTCCCGACAGGGGGTCTCCTACGAGCAGTACTTC	CASSSRQGVSYEQYF
TRBD2	TRBV9	-	TRBJ2-1	TGTGCCAGCAGCGTGAGCGGGAGAGCCAGTTACAATGAGCAGTTCTTC	CASSVSGRASYNEQFF
-	TRBV18	-	TRBJ2-3	TGTGCCAGCTCACCAGGGTTTCCACGCACAGATACGCAGTATTTT	CASSPGFPRTDTQYF
TRBD2	TRBV7-6	-	TRBJ2-1	TGTGCCAGCAGCCATCGGACTAGCGGGGGCCCCTACCCCCCCAATGAGCAGTTCTTC	CASSHRTSGGPYPPNEQFF
TRBD1	TRBV5-5	-	TRBJ1-5	TGTGCCAGCAGCAAAGGGACAGGGAATAGCAATCAGCCCCAGCATTTT	CASSKGTGNSNQPQHF
TRBD1	TRBV7-9	-	TRBJ1-2	TGTGCCAGCACCGTACAGGGGAATTATGGCTACACCTTC	CASTVQGNYGYTF
TRBD1	TRBV12-5	-	TRBJ1-3	TGTGCTAGTGGTTTGGAGACGGACAGGGTCGCCGGAAACACCATATATTTT	CASGLETDRVAGNTIYF
TRBD2	TRBV19	once	TRBJ2-3	TGTGCCAGTACCTCGGGACTAGCGGGAAGGGGGCCGACAGATACGCAGTATTTT	CASTSGLAGRGPTDTQYF
TRBD1	TRBV9	-	TRBJ1-1	TGTGCCAGCACCAGGACAGGATCGAACACTGAAGCTTTCTTT	CASTRTGSNTEAFF
TRBD2	TRBV5-4	-	TRBJ2-5	TGTGCCAGCAGCTTAGGGGGACTAGCGGGAGGGCCCCAAGAGACCCAGTACTTC	CASSLGGLAGGPQETQYF
-	TRBV7-2	-	TRBJ1-5	TGTGCCAGCAGCCCCGCGGGACAGCCCCAGCATTTT	CASSPAGQPQHF
-	TRBV9	-	TRBJ1-1	TGTGCCAGCAGCCCGCGGACCCTGAACACTGAAGCTTTCTTT	CASSPRTLNTEAFF
-	TRBV18	once	TRBJ1-1	TGTGCCAGCTCACCCCCCAGGAACACTGAAGCTTTCTTT	CASSPPRNTEAFF
TRBD1	TRBV5-1	-	TRBJ1-1	TGCGCCAGCAGCTTAGACAGGGTGGGAGCTGAAGCTTTCTTT	CASSLDRVGAEAFF
-	TRBV27	-	TRBJ1-1	TGTGCCAGCAGTTCAAACCCGAACACTGAAGCTTTCTTT	CASSSNPNTEAFF
TRBD2	TRBV5-5	-	TRBJ2-1	TGTGCCAGCAGCCTAAGGACTAGCGGGAGTACGGATGAGCAGTTCTTC	CASSLRTSGSTDEQFF
-	TRBV20-1	-	TRBJ2-3	TGCAGTGCACCAGTCACAGATACGCAGTATTTT	CSAPVTDTQYF
-	TRBV6-1	once	TRBJ1-2	TGTGCCAGCATCGGCAGCTACTATGGCTACACCTTC	CASIGSYYGYTF
-	TRBV4-2	-	TRBJ2-1	TGTGCCAGCAGCCATGGGGGGCGCGGAACCTCCTACAATGAGCAGTTCTTC	CASSHGGRGTSYNEQFF
-	TRBV9	-	TRBJ2-5	TGTGCCAGCAGTCAGGGGATAGGGGTTGGAGGGGAGACCCAGTACTTC	CASSQGIGVGGETQYF
-	TRBV19	-	TRBJ1-1	TGTGCCAGTACCAAATTGGGGGGTTACACTGAAGCTTTCTTT	CASTKLGGYTEAFF
-	TRBV7-8	-	TRBJ1-2	TGTGCCAGCAGTTTGGAGGGATTTGGGGGCTACACCTTC	CASSLEGFGGYTF
-	TRBV27	-	TRBJ1-1	TGTGCCAGCAGACGGCTTGAAAACACTGAAGCTTTCTTT	CASRRLENTEAFF
TRBD1	TRBV11-2	-	TRBJ1-2	TGTGCCAGCAGCTTAGATTTACAGGGGGCGCAGGGCTACACCTTC	CASSLDLQGAQGYTF
TRBD2	TRBV7-2	-	TRBJ2-5	TGTGCCAGCAGCCCGGGAGCGGGGCCCCAAGAGACCCAGTACTTC	CASSPGAGPQETQYF
-	TRBV5-1	few	TRBJ1-5	TGCGCCAGCAGCCCGGACAGTAGCAATCAGCCCCAGCATTTT	CASSPDSSNQPQHF